A single sample gave rise to the 14 T cell receptor beta chains below, sequenced in a study of shared clonotypes between healthy human individuals. TCRdb's table, derived via immunoSEQ multiplex PCR, lists solely in-frame clones and lacks some. In the table there are roughly 2.5 million clones, approximately 92% of which are singletons. The specimen sequenced was naive CD4+ T cells sorted from blood. Subset noted: CD45RA+ positively selected. The receptor set was obtained from a man between 18 and 35 years old in good health.

Details on this clone: This sample also contains other DNA sequences that code for the same CDR3. As DNA, the CDR3 is TGTGCCAGCAGTGAAGGCGGGACAGTCTATGGCTACACCTTC. Translated: CASSEGGTVYGYTF. The V gene is TRBV6-1, the J gene TRBJ1-2; 7 positions agree with TRBD1. V lost 1 base, J lost 4 bases, and 3 bases stayed unmatched. The CDR3 runs to 14 residues. Per the germline V gene, CDR1 is MNHNS and CDR2 is SASEGT.

The chain recombines TRBV28 with TRBJ1-3; D is ambiguous. The ends were cut back, 4 bases at V and 3 bases at J, with 19 bases in the middle. The CDR3 has 17 residues. In germline, CDR1 is MDHEN, CDR2 SYDVKM. CDR3 protein: CASSSAGGGEDGNTIYF. CDR3 DNA sequence: TGTGCCAGCAGTTCCGCTGGTGGCGGAGAAGATGGAAACACCATATATTTT.

This sequence joins TRBV25-1 and TRBJ2-3, with a tentative D call TRBD1 (6 bases). With 4 bases removed from V and 2 bases from J, the gap between germline ends came to 10 bases. Germline CDR1 and CDR2: MGHDK and SYGVNS. The CDR3 length is 14 residues. The CDR3 loop is CASSGGQLTDTQYF. CDR3 DNA: TGTGCCAGCAGTGGAGGACAGCTCACAGATACGCAGTATTTT.

This chain joins TRBV18 and TRBJ2-1, with TRBD2 matching 10 bases. CDR3 size: 11 residues. Looked up from germline, CDR1 is KGHSH and CDR2 is LQKENI. The V segment lost 8 bases and the J segment 12 bases; nucleotides outside the gene matches: 4. The CDR3 bases are TGTGCCAGCGTTCTAGCGGGGGTGCAGTTCTTC. Its translation is CASVLAGVQFF.

The chain combines TRBV18 with TRBJ2-1; 8 positions match TRBD2. Losses at the gene ends were 3 bases for V and 2 bases for J; bases not matched to a gene: 6. Germline-derived CDR1 and CDR2 are KGHSH and LQKENI. The length of the CDR3 is 16 residues. The CDR3 DNA follows: TGTGCCAGCTCACCCGACAGCGGGGGACCCTACAATGAGCAGTTCTTC. Encoded protein: CASSPDSGGPYNEQFF.

This sequence joins TRBV4-1 and TRBJ2-5, with D perhaps TRBD1 (5 bases). Trimming removed 4 bases from V and 7 bases from J, with 19 bases in between. Per the germline V gene, CDR1 is MGHRA and CDR2 is YSYEKL. This CDR3 contains 15 residues. CDR3 bases: TGCGCCAGCAGCCTAGGCCCAGACAGTAAGGGGACCCAGTACTTC. Its translation: CASSLGPDSKGTQYF.

The rearrangement joins TRBV19 to TRBJ1-1; TRBD1 matches at 7 bases. The CDR3 loop spans 12 amino acids. The J segment lost 10 bases and the V segment lost 7 bases, leaving 9 bases of the junction unmatched. CDR1 and CDR2 from the germline V gene are LNHDA and SQIVND (reference sequence). CDR3: CASTEGAGVAFF. The DNA of the CDR3 is TGTGCCAGTACCGAGGGGGCAGGGGTAGCTTTCTTT.

J is TRBJ2-5 and V is TRBV19; 13 bases are shared with TRBD2. This CDR3 has 18 amino acids. CDR1 and CDR2 (germline): LNHDA, SQIVND (reference sequence). V lost 5 bases and J lost 3; bases outside the gene matches: 12. DNA for the CDR3: TGTGCCAGTAGTTCAGGACTAGCGGGAGTATGGGGGAAAGAGACCCAGTACTTC. Translated: CASSSGLAGVWGKETQYF.

CDR3 region: CASGAGTGGQSGELFF. The CDR3, as DNA: TGTGCCAGCGGGGCCGGGACAGGGGGCCAAAGCGGGGAGCTGTTTTTT. The J gene is TRBJ2-2, the V gene TRBV28; 12 bases map to TRBD1. V lost 8 bases, J lost 7 bases, and 11 bases stayed unmatched. Germline V gives CDR1 MDHEN, CDR2 SYDVKM. CDR3 length equals 16 residues.

J is TRBJ2-5 and V is TRBV7-2, with 7 bases aligning to TRBD2. V dropped 5 bases and J dropped 2; count of bases not matched to a gene: 5. The CDR3 length is 14 residues. Looked up from germline, CDR1 is SGHTA and CDR2 is FQGNSA. The CDR3 DNA reads TGTGCCAGCAGCCCCGGGACTAATCAAGAGACCCAGTACTTC. Its protein is CASSPGTNQETQYF.

The V call is TRBV7-9, the J call TRBJ2-3, with 7 bases fitting TRBD2. This CDR3 region has 12 residues. V lost 8 bases to trimming and J lost 4 bases; unmatched junction nucleotides: 3. Germline CDR1 reads SEHNR; CDR2 reads FQNEAQ (reference sequence). CDR3 coding DNA: TGTGCCAGCGGGGGGGTGTCAGATACGCAGTATTTT. This encodes CASGGVSDTQYF.

CDR3 loop: CASSRLGITEAFF. DNA of the CDR3: TGTGCCAGCTCCCGCTTGGGAATCACTGAAGCTTTCTTT. The V and J genes are TRBV18 and TRBJ1-1; unclear D gene. V was trimmed by 6 bases and J by 4 bases, leaving 12 bases between them. CDR1 is KGHSH and CDR2 is LQKENI in the germline V gene. The CDR3 runs to 13 residues.

The chain combines TRBV5-4 with TRBJ1-4, with 7 bases fitting TRBD1. The germline CDR1 and CDR2 sequences are SGHNT and YYREEE (reference sequence). Germline trimming cut 6 bases from V and 4 bases from J; bases unmatched to any gene: 6. The CDR3 is 14 residues long. The CDR3 DNA reads TGTGCCAGCACCAATGGACAGGTTAATGAAAAACTGTTTTTT. The encoded protein is CASTNGQVNEKLFF.

This clone was seen only a few times. At the DNA level, this CDR3 is encoded by other sequences in the same sample as well. The CDR3 DNA sequence: TGTGCCAGCAGCAGCCAGGAGAACACTGAAGCTTTCTTT. Protein product: CASSSQENTEAFF. The gene calls are TRBV11-3 and TRBJ1-1; D ambiguous. The V gene lost 5 bases and the J gene lost 1 base, with 8 bases spanning the gap. CDR3 length: 13 amino acids. Germline CDR1 and CDR2: SGHNT and YENEEA.